The 5 T cell receptor beta chains below come from one sample, sequenced in a study of memory CD4+ T cells and cytomegalovirus serostatus. Generated by immunoSEQ multiplex PCR, the TCRdb table keeps only in-frame clones and is missing some. The sample records under 50,000 clones, roughly 72% being singletons. Single viable CD3+CD4+CD8-CD45RO+ cells were sorted as the memory CD4+ T cells. Source material: memory CD4+ T cells from blood. Source of these receptors: an adult in good health and CMV-seropositive.

This clone occurred a few times. The chain links TRBV19 to TRBJ2-3; 8 nucleotides line up with TRBD2. The trim removed 7 bases at V and 8 bases at J, leaving 14 bases unmatched. Germline CDR1 reads LNHDA; CDR2 reads SQIVND (reference sequence). CDR3 length: 15 residues. The CDR3 DNA is TGTGCCAGTACCCCGACCGGGGCGGGGGGTGGTACGCAGTATTTT. Protein product: CASTPTGAGGGTQYF.

The gene calls are TRBV19 and TRBJ1-1; no reliable D call. CDR1 LNHDA and CDR2 SQIVND come from the germline V gene (reference sequence). This CDR3 comprises 15 residues. V gave up 3 bases and J gave up 1 base, with 12 bases separating them. CDR3 sequence: CASSIMKEANTEAFF. The CDR3, as DNA: TGTGCCAGTAGTATCATGAAGGAGGCGAACACTGAAGCTTTCTTT. Complete variable domain (other parts from reference TRBV19 and TRBJ1-1): DGGITQSPKYLFRKEGQNVTLSCEQNLNHDAMYWYRQDPGQGLRLIYYSQIVNDFQKGDIAEGYSVSREKKESFPLTVTSAQKNPTAFYLCASSIMKEANTEAFFGQGTRLTVV.

V gene TRBV15 combines with J gene TRBJ2-7; a weak D match, TRBD1 (5 bases). The CDR3 extends over 16 amino acids. CDR1 LNHNV and CDR2 YYDKDF come from the germline V gene (reference sequence). The germline V and J ends were trimmed by 1 base and 3 bases, with 16 bases remaining between them. DNA of the CDR3: TGTGCCACCAGCAGAGCTCGTGGGGCGTATATCTACGAGCAGTACTTC. It yields the protein CATSRARGAYIYEQYF.

The chain carries TRBV2 and TRBJ1-1; D perhaps matches TRBD1 (6 bases). CDR1 and CDR2 from the germline V gene are SNHLY and FYNNEI. V lost 6 bases to trimming and J lost 0 bases, with 14 bases between them. This CDR3 contains 15 residues. The CDR3 loop is CASRREGGMNTEAFF. The CDR3 region has the DNA TGTGCCAGCAGGCGGGAAGGGGGTATGAACACTGAAGCTTTCTTT.

V gene TRBV19 combines with J gene TRBJ1-2; tentative D call: TRBD1 (6 bases). Trimming cost V 5 bases and J 7 bases, with 11 bases left between them. Germline CDR1 and CDR2: LNHDA and SQIVND (reference sequence). This CDR3 has 12 amino acids. This CDR3 is CASSADRRGYTF. In nucleotides, the CDR3 is TGTGCCAGTAGTGCGGACAGACGTGGCTACACCTTC.